The source of this T cell receptor (beta chain) is a study of T cells in Graves' hyperthyroidism and ophthalmopathy. This clonotype was seen more than once but under ten times. What it binds is not known. Regions amplified from RNA transcripts were the TCR beta CDR3 regions. The study used the HTBI primer set for a first-round RT-PCR of the TCR CDR3. TCRdb re-called the multiplex PCR reads through MiXCR, storing one row per CDR3 protein. Among hundreds of thousands of distinct CDR3 sequences, 18% were seen once, and the ten largest hold around 17%. Study-level findings and limits: A model built on 13 V-J features separated ophthalmopathy from stable hyperthyroidism.

The source is a woman aged 50 to 60 with Graves' hyperthyroidism that later progressed to Graves' ophthalmopathy. The sample taken for sequencing was blood.

The CDR3 coding sequence is TGTGCCAGCAGTTTAAGGGACAGAGCCATTGAAGCTTTCTTT. Its translation is CASSLRDRAIEAFF. The chain employs TRBV12-3 or TRBV12-4 and TRBJ1-1; 7 bases align to TRBD1. The junction had 7 bases not matched to a gene; V was cut back by 2 bases and J by 7 bases. The CDR3 covers 14 residues.